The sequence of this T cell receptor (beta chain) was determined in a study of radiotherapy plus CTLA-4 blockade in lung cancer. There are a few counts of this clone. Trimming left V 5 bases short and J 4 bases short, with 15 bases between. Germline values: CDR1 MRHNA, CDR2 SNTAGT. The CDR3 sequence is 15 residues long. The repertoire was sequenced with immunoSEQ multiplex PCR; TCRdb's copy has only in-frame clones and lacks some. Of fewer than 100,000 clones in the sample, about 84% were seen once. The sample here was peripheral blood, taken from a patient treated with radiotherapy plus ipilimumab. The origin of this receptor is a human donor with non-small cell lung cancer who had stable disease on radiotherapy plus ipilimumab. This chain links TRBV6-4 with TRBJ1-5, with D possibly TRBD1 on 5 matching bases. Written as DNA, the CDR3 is TGTGCCAGCAGTCTTGAGGCAGGGAAGAATCAGCCCCAGCATTTT. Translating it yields CASSLEAGKNQPQHF.